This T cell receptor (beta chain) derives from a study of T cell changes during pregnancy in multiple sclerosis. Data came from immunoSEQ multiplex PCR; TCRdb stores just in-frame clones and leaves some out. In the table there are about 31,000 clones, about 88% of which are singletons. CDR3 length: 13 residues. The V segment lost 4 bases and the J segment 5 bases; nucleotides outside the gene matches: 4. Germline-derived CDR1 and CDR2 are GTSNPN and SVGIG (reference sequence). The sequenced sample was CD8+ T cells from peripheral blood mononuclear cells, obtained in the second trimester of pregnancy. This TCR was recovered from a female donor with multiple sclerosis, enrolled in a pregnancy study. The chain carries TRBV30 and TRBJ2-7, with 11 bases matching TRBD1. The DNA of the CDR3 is TGTGCCTGGAATCGGGGACAGGGGGACGAGCAGTACTTC. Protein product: CAWNRGQGDEQYF.